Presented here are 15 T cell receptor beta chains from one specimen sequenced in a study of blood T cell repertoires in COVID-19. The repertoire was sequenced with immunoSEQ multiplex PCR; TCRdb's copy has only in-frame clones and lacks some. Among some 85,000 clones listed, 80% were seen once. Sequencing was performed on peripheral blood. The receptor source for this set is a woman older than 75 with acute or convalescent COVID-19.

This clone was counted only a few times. CDR3 nucleotides: TGCGCCAGCAGCTTGGCCAACGGGTTTGCCAACTATGGCTACACCTTC. Its translation is CASSLANGFANYGYTF. The gene calls are TRBV5-1 and TRBJ1-2; D unresolved. V lost 0 bases and J lost 2, with 14 bases in between. The CDR3 loop spans 16 amino acids. Germline CDR1 and CDR2: SGHRS and YFSETQ. The whole variable domain, remainder taken from reference TRBV5-1 and TRBJ1-2, is KAGVTQTPRYLIKTRGQQVTLSCSPISGHRSVSWYQQTPGQGLQFLFEYFSETQRNKGNFPGRFSGRQFSNSRSEMNVSTLELGDSALYLCASSLANGFANYGYTFGSGTRLTVV.

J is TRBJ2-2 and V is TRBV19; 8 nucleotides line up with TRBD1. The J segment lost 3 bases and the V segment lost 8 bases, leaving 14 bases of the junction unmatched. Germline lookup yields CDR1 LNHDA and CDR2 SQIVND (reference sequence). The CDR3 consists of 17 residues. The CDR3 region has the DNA TGTGCCAGTCACAAAAACAGGGGGATCTTGGACACCGGGGAGCTGTTTTTT. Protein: CASHKNRGILDTGELFF.

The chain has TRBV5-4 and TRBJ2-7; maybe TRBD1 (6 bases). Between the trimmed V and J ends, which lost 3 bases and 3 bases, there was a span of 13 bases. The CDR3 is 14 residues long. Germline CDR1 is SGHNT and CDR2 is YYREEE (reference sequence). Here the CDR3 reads CASSSQDRVYEQYF. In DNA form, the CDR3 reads TGTGCCAGCAGCTCCCAGGACAGAGTCTACGAGCAGTACTTC. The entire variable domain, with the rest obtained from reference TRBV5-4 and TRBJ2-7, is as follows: ETGVTQSPTHLIKTRGQQVTLRCSSQSGHNTVSWYQQALGQGPQFIFQYYREEENGRGNFPPRFSGLQFPNYSSELNVNALELDDSALYLCASSSQDRVYEQYFGPGTRLTVT.

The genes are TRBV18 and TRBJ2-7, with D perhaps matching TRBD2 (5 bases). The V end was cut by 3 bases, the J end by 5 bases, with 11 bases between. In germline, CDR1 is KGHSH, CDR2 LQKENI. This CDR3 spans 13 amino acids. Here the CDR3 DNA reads TGTGCCAGCTCACCCCCCACTAGGGACGAGCAGTACTTC. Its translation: CASSPPTRDEQYF. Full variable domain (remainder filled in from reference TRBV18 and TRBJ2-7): NAGVMQNPRHLVRRRGQEARLRCSPMKGHSHVYWYRQLPEEGLKFMVYLQKENIIDESGMPKERFSAEFPKEGPSILRIQQVVRGDSAAYFCASSPPTRDEQYFGPGTRLTVT.

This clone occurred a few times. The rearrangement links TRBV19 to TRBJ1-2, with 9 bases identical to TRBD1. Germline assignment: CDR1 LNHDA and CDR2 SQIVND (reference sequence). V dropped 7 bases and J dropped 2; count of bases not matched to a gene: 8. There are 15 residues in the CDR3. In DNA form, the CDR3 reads TGTGCCAGTATTCATCCGGGACAGGGAAACTATGGCTACACCTTC. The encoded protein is CASIHPGQGNYGYTF.

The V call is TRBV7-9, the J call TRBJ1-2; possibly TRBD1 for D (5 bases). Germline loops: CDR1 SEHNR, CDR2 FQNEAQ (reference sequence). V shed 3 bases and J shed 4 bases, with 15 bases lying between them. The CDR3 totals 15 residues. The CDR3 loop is CASSFVRDSLYGYTF. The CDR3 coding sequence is TGTGCCAGCAGCTTTGTCAGGGATTCCCTCTATGGCTACACCTTC. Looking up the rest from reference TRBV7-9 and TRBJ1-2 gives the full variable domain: DTGVSQNPRHKITKRGQNVTFRCDPISEHNRLYWYRQTLGQGPEFLTYFQNEAQLEKSRLLSDRFSAERPKGSFSTLEIQRTEQGDSAMYLCASSFVRDSLYGYTFGSGTRLTVV.

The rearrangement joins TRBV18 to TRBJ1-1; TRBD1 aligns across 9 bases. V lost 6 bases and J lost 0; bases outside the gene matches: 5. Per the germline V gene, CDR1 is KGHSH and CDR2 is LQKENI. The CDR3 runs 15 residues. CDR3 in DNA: TGTGCCAGCTCCCCGCGACAGGGGGTGAACACTGAAGCTTTCTTT. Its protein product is CASSPRQGVNTEAFF.

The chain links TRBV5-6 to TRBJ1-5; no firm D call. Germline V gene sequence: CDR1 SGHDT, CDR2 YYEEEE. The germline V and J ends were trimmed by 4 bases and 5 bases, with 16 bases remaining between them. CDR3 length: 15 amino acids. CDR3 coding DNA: TGTGCCAGCAGCATGAGGGTCGGAGGTCATCAGCCCCAGCATTTT. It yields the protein CASSMRVGGHQPQHF.

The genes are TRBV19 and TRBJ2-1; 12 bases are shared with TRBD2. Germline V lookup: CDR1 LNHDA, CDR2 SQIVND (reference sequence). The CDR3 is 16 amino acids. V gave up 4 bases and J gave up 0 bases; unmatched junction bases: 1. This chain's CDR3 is CASSRGLAGSYNEQFF. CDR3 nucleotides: TGTGCCAGTAGTAGGGGACTAGCGGGCTCCTACAATGAGCAGTTCTTC.

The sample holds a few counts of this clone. CDR3: CASSLPGSQINYGYTF. The CDR3 DNA reads TGCGCCAGCAGCCTACCCGGGTCCCAGATTAACTATGGCTACACCTTC. The chain carries TRBV5-1 and TRBJ1-2, with D unresolved. The ends were cut back, 4 bases at V and 1 base at J, with 17 bases in the middle. CDR1 and CDR2 (germline): SGHRS, YFSETQ. The CDR3 contains 16 residues.

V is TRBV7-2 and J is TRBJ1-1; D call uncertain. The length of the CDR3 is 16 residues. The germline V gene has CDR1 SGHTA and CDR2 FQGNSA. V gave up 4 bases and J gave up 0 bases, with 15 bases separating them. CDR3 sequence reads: CASSYTTLHLNTEAFF. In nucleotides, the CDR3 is TGTGCCAGCAGCTACACTACTCTCCATCTGAACACTGAAGCTTTCTTT.

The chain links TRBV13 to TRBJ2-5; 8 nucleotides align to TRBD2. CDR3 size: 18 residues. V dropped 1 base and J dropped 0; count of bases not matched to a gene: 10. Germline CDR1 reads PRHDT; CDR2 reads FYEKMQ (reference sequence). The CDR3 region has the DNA TGTGCCAGCAGCTTAGAGGCGGGGGGTCTAAAAAACCAAGAGACCCAGTACTTC. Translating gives CASSLEAGGLKNQETQYF.

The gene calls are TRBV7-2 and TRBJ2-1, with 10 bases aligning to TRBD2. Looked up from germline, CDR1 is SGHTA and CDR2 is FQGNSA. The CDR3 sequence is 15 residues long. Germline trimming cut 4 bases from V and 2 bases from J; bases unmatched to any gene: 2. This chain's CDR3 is CASSSGTSAYNEQFF. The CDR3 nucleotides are TGTGCCAGCAGCTCCGGGACTAGCGCCTACAATGAGCAGTTCTTC.

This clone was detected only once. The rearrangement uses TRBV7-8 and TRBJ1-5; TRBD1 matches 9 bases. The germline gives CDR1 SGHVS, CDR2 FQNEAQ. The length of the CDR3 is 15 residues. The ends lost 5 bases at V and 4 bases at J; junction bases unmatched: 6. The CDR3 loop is CASSVWDRENQPQHF. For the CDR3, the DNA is TGTGCCAGCAGCGTATGGGACAGGGAGAATCAGCCCCAGCATTTT. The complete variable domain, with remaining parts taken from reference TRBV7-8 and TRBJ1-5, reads GAGVSQSPRYKVAKRGQDVALRCDPISGHVSLFWYQQALGQGPEFLTYFQNEAQLDKSGLPSDRFFAERPEGSVSTLKIQRTQQEDSAVYLCASSVWDRENQPQHFGDGTRLSIL.

The CDR3 region is CASSESGLAGGPSNEQFF. In nucleotides, the CDR3 is TGCGCCAGCAGTGAGTCTGGACTAGCGGGAGGGCCAAGCAATGAGCAGTTCTTC. The chain has TRBV10-1 and TRBJ2-1; 15 nucleotides align to TRBD2. Germline CDR1 is WNHNN and CDR2 is SYGVQD (reference sequence). Unmatched junction bases numbered 6, after V lost 0 bases and J lost 6 bases. This CDR3 spans 18 amino acids.